Shown below are 20 T cell receptor beta chains from a single sample sequenced in a study of blood T cell repertoires in COVID-19. The repertoire was sequenced with immunoSEQ multiplex PCR; TCRdb's copy has only in-frame clones and lacks some. The table includes 250,000 or so clones, approximately 83% detected once. The sequenced sample consisted of peripheral blood. These TCRs come from a human donor in a cohort sampled during active COVID-19.

The rearrangement joins TRBV2 to TRBJ1-4, with D tentatively TRBD1 (6 bases). V was trimmed by 0 bases and J by 3 bases, leaving 11 bases between them. This CDR3 is 16 amino acids long. The germline gives CDR1 SNHLY, CDR2 FYNNEI. CDR3 amino acids: CASSEAPGASNEKLFF. The CDR3 DNA follows: TGTGCCAGCAGTGAAGCGCCAGGGGCTTCTAATGAAAAACTGTTTTTT.

The J gene is TRBJ1-4, the V gene TRBV5-1, with TRBD1 identical over 9 bases. The CDR3 is made up of 16 amino acids. Trimming removed 0 bases from V and 5 bases from J; junction bases left unmatched: 5. Per the germline V gene, CDR1 is SGHRS and CDR2 is YFSETQ. As DNA, the CDR3 is TGCGCCAGCAGCTTGGGAACAGGGGGCGCAAATGAAAAACTGTTTTTT. This gives the protein CASSLGTGGANEKLFF.

This clone was counted ten times or more. V is TRBV19 and J is TRBJ1-1; D is undetermined. The CDR3 has 13 amino acids. Germline V gene sequence: CDR1 LNHDA, CDR2 SQIVND (reference sequence). V shed 2 bases and J shed 5 bases, with 9 bases lying between them. The CDR3 DNA reads as TGTGCCAGTAGTATATCCAGTGGTACTGAAGCTTTCTTT. It yields the protein CASSISSGTEAFF.

The genes are TRBV5-8 and TRBJ2-4, with TRBD1 matching over 9 bases. Germline CDR1 and CDR2: SGHTS and YDEGEE. This CDR3 is 15 amino acids long. V trimming: 4 bases; J trimming: 7 bases; junction bases outside the gene matches: 9. The CDR3, as DNA: TGTGCCAGCAGCCTTACCGGGACAGGGTTGAACATTCAGTACTTC. This codes for CASSLTGTGLNIQYF.

The chain uses TRBV6-5 and TRBJ2-1; D uncertain. Trimming cost V 6 bases and J 2 bases, with 8 bases left between them. The CDR3 has 13 residues. The germline CDR1 and CDR2 sequences are MNHEY and SVGAGI. CDR3 amino acids: CASRYSTYNEQFF. CDR3 coding DNA: TGTGCCAGCAGGTACAGCACCTACAATGAGCAGTTCTTC.

The chain carries TRBV18 and TRBJ1-1, with 7 bases aligning to TRBD1. Per germline, CDR1 KGHSH and CDR2 LQKENI. V lost 6 bases and J lost 0; bases outside the gene matches: 7. The CDR3 has 15 amino acids. The CDR3 sequence is CASSRDRVVNTEAFF. CDR3 nucleotides: TGTGCCAGCTCCCGCGACAGGGTGGTGAACACTGAAGCTTTCTTT.

The chain recombines TRBV7-9 with TRBJ1-1, with D maybe TRBD1 (5 bases). The CDR3 contains 16 residues. V lost 2 bases and J lost 2, with 15 bases in between. Per the germline V gene, CDR1 is SEHNR and CDR2 is FQNEAQ (reference sequence). In DNA form, the CDR3 reads TGTGCCAGCAGCTTAAGGTCAGGCGGGGGTAACACTGAAGCTTTCTTT. It translates to CASSLRSGGGNTEAFF.

Remarks on this clone: The same CDR3 can be traced to other DNA sequences in this sample. The chain employs TRBV5-1 and TRBJ2-7; 11 bases agree with TRBD1. Losses at the gene ends were 5 bases for V and 4 bases for J; bases not matched to a gene: 5. The CDR3 is 14 amino acids. CDR1 is SGHRS, CDR2 YFSETQ, per germline. The CDR3 bases are TGCGCCAGCAGTCCAGGACAGGGGGCGTACGAGCAGTACTTC. Translated: CASSPGQGAYEQYF.

The chain couples TRBV6-1 to TRBJ2-2; 7 nucleotides align to TRBD2. The V segment lost 2 bases and the J segment 3 bases; nucleotides outside the gene matches: 15. Germline CDR1 reads MNHNS; CDR2 reads SASEGT. CDR3 length: 19 residues. Here the CDR3 reads CASSESVKRDRQYTGELFF. The CDR3 DNA is TGTGCCAGCAGTGAAAGCGTAAAGCGGGACCGCCAGTACACCGGGGAGCTGTTTTTT.

The chain carries TRBV5-4 and TRBJ2-3, with 8 bases fitting TRBD2. This CDR3 is built from 16 residues. The junction had 13 bases not matched to a gene; V was cut back by 4 bases and J by 6 bases. Germline V gives CDR1 SGHNT, CDR2 YYREEE (reference sequence). Here the CDR3 DNA reads TGTGCCAGCAGCCGAAGATTTTCGGGAGGGCTCGATACGCAGTATTTT. This translates into CASSRRFSGGLDTQYF.

The chain joins TRBV29-1 to TRBJ1-1; TRBD1 might be the D (5 bases). Germline CDR1 SQVTM, CDR2 ANQGSEA. V was pared by 8 bases and J by 10 bases, with 20 bases between. This CDR3 comprises 12 residues. The CDR3 nucleotides are TGCAGCCATAGGGATGGGGGGTTAGGAGCTTTCTTT. Its translation is CSHRDGGLGAFF.

The chain combines TRBV5-1 with TRBJ2-3, with TRBD2 matching over 10 bases. The length of the CDR3 is 18 residues. Germline trimming cut 0 bases from V and 4 bases from J; bases unmatched to any gene: 11. The germline gives CDR1 SGHRS, CDR2 YFSETQ. For the CDR3, the DNA is TGCGCCAGCAGCTTGGCCCTAGCGGGGGCGCTCATCCCAGATACGCAGTATTTT. Translating gives CASSLALAGALIPDTQYF.

In its sample, this clone was seen once. The chain has TRBV19 and TRBJ2-1, with TRBD2 as a possible D gene (6 bases). Germline assignment: CDR1 LNHDA and CDR2 SQIVND (reference sequence). This CDR3 contains 14 residues. V was cut by 7 bases and J by 5 bases, with 15 bases left in between. CDR3: CASNIGGVHNEQFF. CDR3 coding DNA: TGTGCCAGTAACATCGGGGGAGTTCACAATGAGCAGTTCTTC.

The chain is built from TRBV19 and TRBJ1-5; 11 bases are a match to TRBD1. The CDR3 sequence is 14 residues long. Germline assignment: CDR1 LNHDA and CDR2 SQIVND (reference sequence). V lost 8 bases to trimming and J lost 6 bases; unmatched junction nucleotides: 6. This CDR3 reads CASFGQGAGQPQHF. CDR3 bases: TGTGCCAGTTTTGGACAGGGGGCCGGTCAGCCCCAGCATTTT.

The chain couples TRBV19 to TRBJ1-3; D is uncertain. The germline V and J ends were trimmed by 2 bases and 0 bases, with 8 bases remaining between them. In germline, CDR1 is LNHDA, CDR2 SQIVND (reference sequence). This CDR3 is built from 15 residues. DNA for the CDR3: TGTGCCAGTAGTATATGGTGGAGCTCTGGAAACACCATATATTTT. Protein sequence: CASSIWWSSGNTIYF.

This chain joins TRBV10-3 and TRBJ2-2; the D gene is possibly TRBD1 (5 bases). The CDR3 is 14 residues long. V lost 3 bases and J 5 bases, leaving 10 bases between the germline ends. From germline, CDR1 is ENHRY and CDR2 SYGVKD. Here the CDR3 DNA reads TGTGCCATCAGTGACAGGGAATCGACCGGGGAGCTGTTTTTT. Translation gives CAISDRESTGELFF.

The chain recombines TRBV7-2 with TRBJ2-3; D possibly corresponds to TRBD2 (5 bases). CDR3 length: 16 amino acids. In germline, CDR1 is SGHTA, CDR2 FQGNSA. Trimming took off 3 bases at V and 2 bases at J, with 15 bases between the two ends. For the CDR3, the DNA is TGTGCCAGCAGCTTGCAGTCAGAGCGGCTCACAGATACGCAGTATTTT. It translates to CASSLQSERLTDTQYF.

The V gene is TRBV28, the J gene TRBJ2-7, with a possible D match to TRBD1 (7 bases). V lost 3 bases and J 4 bases, leaving 13 bases between the germline ends. Germline V gene lookup returns CDR1 MDHEN and CDR2 SYDVKM. This CDR3 region has 14 residues. CDR3 region: CASSLGTAGYEQYF. The CDR3 nucleotides read TGTGCCAGCAGTTTGGGGACAGCGGGTTACGAGCAGTACTTC.

The chain joins TRBV9 to TRBJ2-1, with 11 nucleotides matching TRBD2. The V and J ends lost 0 bases and 7 bases, in that order; junction bases with no gene match: 6. Germline values: CDR1 SGDLS, CDR2 YYNGEE. The CDR3 runs to 16 residues. CDR3 in amino acids: CASSVVGSGGANEQFF. DNA for the CDR3: TGTGCCAGCAGCGTAGTTGGTAGCGGGGGGGCGAATGAGCAGTTCTTC.

The chain has TRBV18 and TRBJ2-1; the match to TRBD1 covers 7 bases. Germline lookup yields CDR1 KGHSH and CDR2 LQKENI. V was clipped by 6 bases and J by 7 bases; unmatched bases: 6. The CDR3 extends over 13 amino acids. The CDR3 protein is CASSSSQGNEQFF. CDR3 DNA sequence: TGTGCCAGCTCTTCCTCACAGGGGAATGAGCAGTTCTTC.